This TCR beta chain is from a study of Tregs in tolerant kidney transplant recipients. This CDR3 region has 14 residues. Germline assignment: CDR1 ENHRY and CDR2 SYGVKD. Unmatched junction bases numbered 5, after V lost 10 bases and J lost 3 bases. Assay: immunoSEQ multiplex PCR; the TCRdb copy retains only in-frame clones and omits some. The sample shows 50,000 to 80,000 clones, 95% to 98% of them seen only once. The clonotype originates from a human donor who received a combined kidney and bone marrow transplant. The sequencing here drew on Tregs from blood, taken before the transplant. The J gene is TRBJ2-2, the V gene TRBV10-3; 10 bases agree with TRBD1. The CDR3 region is CASGDRGDTGELFF. The CDR3 DNA follows: TGTGCCAGCGGGGACAGGGGTGACACCGGGGAGCTGTTTTTT.